These 10 T cell receptor beta chains were all obtained from the same sample, sequenced in a study of human thymus T cells. Sequencing was performed with immunoSEQ multiplex PCR; in TCRdb, only in-frame clones are kept and a portion is missing. Of roughly 60,000 clones in the sample, nearly 95% were seen once. The specimen sequenced was blood. All receptors derive from a boy less than two years old with a congenital heart defect but otherwise immunologically healthy.

J is TRBJ1-5 and V is TRBV11-2; weak D call: TRBD1 (6 bases). The CDR3 covers 15 residues. In germline, CDR1 is SGHAT, CDR2 FQNNGV. V lost 2 bases to trimming and J lost 6 bases, with 14 bases between them. The CDR3 DNA is TGTGCCAGCAGCTTAACGGGGGGGCCCGGTCAGCCCCAGCATTTT. This gives the protein CASSLTGGPGQPQHF.

This chain connects TRBV19 to TRBJ1-3; weak D call: TRBD1 (5 bases). From germline, CDR1 is LNHDA and CDR2 SQIVND (reference sequence). V lost 5 bases and J lost 1, with 15 bases in between. CDR3 length: 16 amino acids. CDR3 DNA: TGTGCCAGTAGTCCTCCCAGGGTTTGGTCTGGAAACACCATATATTTT. This translates into CASSPPRVWSGNTIYF. Full variable domain (missing parts from reference TRBV19 and TRBJ1-3): DGGITQSPKYLFRKEGQNVTLSCEQNLNHDAMYWYRQDPGQGLRLIYYSQIVNDFQKGDIAEGYSVSREKKESFPLTVTSAQKNPTAFYLCASSPPRVWSGNTIYFGEGSWLTVV.

J is TRBJ1-4 and V is TRBV4-2; 7 nucleotides line up with TRBD1. The CDR3 totals 21 residues. The J segment lost 0 bases and the V segment lost 3 bases, leaving 19 bases of the junction unmatched. Germline V gene data show CDR1 as LGHNA and CDR2 as YNFKEQ. CDR3 bases: TGTGCCAGCAGCCAGAGACGTACCACAGGGGCGTGGGGGGCAACTAATGAAAAACTGTTTTTT. Protein: CASSQRRTTGAWGATNEKLFF.

On this clone itself: Its ends do not fully match the called genes, so a read error is possible. Other DNA sequences of this sample code for an identical CDR3. CDR3: CASSELYAPRVDTQYF. DNA of the CDR3: TGTGCCAGCAGTGAACTATACGCTCCCCGAGTCGATACACAGTATTTT. The chain carries TRBV6-1 and TRBJ2-3; D not resolved. CDR1 MNHNS and CDR2 SASEGT come from the germline V gene. This CDR3 is built from 16 residues.

This chain joins TRBV6-5 and TRBJ1-4; D not certain. V was trimmed by 2 bases and J by 4 bases, leaving 11 bases between them. Germline V gives CDR1 MNHEY, CDR2 SVGAGI. The CDR3 length is 15 residues. This CDR3 is CASSYNVRLNEKLFF. As DNA, the CDR3 is TGTGCCAGCAGTTACAACGTGCGGCTTAATGAAAAACTGTTTTTT.

CDR3 DNA: TGCGCCAGCAGCTGGGGAGGGGTAGCGGGGATCCAAGAGACCCAGTACTTC. Translating gives CASSWGGVAGIQETQYF. V gene TRBV5-1 combines with J gene TRBJ2-5, with 8 bases that match TRBD2. With 3 bases clipped from V and 1 base from J, the junction kept 11 bases outside the gene matches. The CDR3 consists of 17 residues. Germline V gene lookup returns CDR1 SGHRS and CDR2 YFSETQ.

The chain has TRBV11-3 and TRBJ2-1, with D unclear. Germline CDR1 is SGHNT and CDR2 is YENEEA. Trimming removed 3 bases from V and 8 bases from J, with 11 bases in between. This CDR3 region has 13 residues. CDR3 DNA sequence: TGTGCCAGCAGCTTTTATCGTCTCGATGAGCAGTTCTTC. Protein sequence: CASSFYRLDEQFF.

This clone was counted only a few times. V gene TRBV6-1 combines with J gene TRBJ2-7; no clear D gene. There are 13 residues in the CDR3. V gave up 2 bases and J gave up 4 bases, with 9 bases separating them. Germline V gives CDR1 MNHNS, CDR2 SASEGT. The CDR3 DNA reads TGTGCCAGCAGTGAATTCTGGGGTTACGAGCAGTACTTC. This translates into CASSEFWGYEQYF.

The chain recombines TRBV6-5 with TRBJ2-1, with D uncertain. The germline gives CDR1 MNHEY, CDR2 SVGAGI. V lost 1 base, J lost 5 bases, and 9 bases lay in between. CDR3 length: 14 amino acids. CDR3 DNA: TGTGCCAGCAGTTACTTAACTAAGGACAATGAGCAGTTCTTC. Its protein is CASSYLTKDNEQFF.

This chain uses TRBV18 with TRBJ2-1; the D gene is possibly TRBD2 (6 bases). CDR3 length equals 16 residues. Germline values: CDR1 KGHSH, CDR2 LQKENI. V gave up 2 bases and J gave up 10 bases, with 21 bases separating them. CDR3 region: CASSPWSLATSSEQFF. The CDR3 nucleotides read TGTGCCAGCTCACCATGGTCCTTGGCTACTAGCTCGGAGCAGTTCTTC.